This T cell receptor beta chain appears in the sequencing data of a study of T cells in Graves' hyperthyroidism and ophthalmopathy. For the study at large: Peripheral blood sampling occurred at initial diagnosis, before any treatment. Regarding the study as a whole: Researchers found most expanded thyroid clonotypes above 0.001 in blood as well.

Uncontrolled infection, other autoimmune disease, pregnancy or lactation led to exclusion. Concerning this clonotype: Its antigen is unknown.

Amplification of TCR beta CDR3 regions used RNA as the template. The HTBI primer set drove a first-round RT-PCR of the TCR CDR3. TCRdb itself ran the multiplex PCR reads through MiXCR, one entry per CDR3 protein. The data show over 250,000 distinct CDR3 sequences, 25% to 30% seen once. The source is a man in his forties with Graves' hyperthyroidism that later progressed to Graves' ophthalmopathy. Specimen: blood.

CDR3 DNA sequence: TGTGCCAGCAGTGAAAGGACTGCTAACTATGGCTACACCTTC. As protein: CASSERTANYGYTF. The V call is TRBV6-1, the J call TRBJ1-2; D is unclear. Trimming removed 2 bases from V and 0 bases from J, with 7 bases in between. CDR1 and CDR2 from the germline V gene are MNHNS and SASEGT. This CDR3 has 14 amino acids.